The 26 T cell receptor beta chains presented below share a single source sample, sequenced in a study of OX40 agonist ivuxolimab in advanced cancers. Sequencing was performed with immunoSEQ multiplex PCR; in TCRdb, only in-frame clones are kept and a portion is missing. The table includes approximately 14,000 clones, 91% detected once. The starting material was CD4+ or CD8+ T cells sorted from blood, obtained in a trial of the OX40 agonist ivuxolimab. The receptors derive from an adult with an advanced solid tumor such as melanoma, head and neck, liver or kidney cancer.

This clone was observed once. The genes are TRBV9 and TRBJ2-2; D might be TRBD2 (6 bases). This CDR3 is 14 amino acids long. Germline CDR1 and CDR2: SGDLS and YYNGEE. Trimming left V 3 bases short and J 1 base short, with 7 bases between. CDR3 residues: CASSAGGNTGELFF. CDR3 bases: TGTGCCAGCAGCGCCGGGGGGAACACCGGGGAGCTGTTTTTT. Full variable domain (outside the CDR3, taken from reference TRBV9 and TRBJ2-2): DSGVTQTPKHLITATGQRVTLRCSPRSGDLSVYWYQQSLDQGLQFLIQYYNGEERAKGNILERFSAQQFPDLHSELNLSSLELGDSALYFCASSAGGNTGELFFGEGSRLTVL.

This clone was detected once. The gene calls are TRBV9 and TRBJ2-7; 9 bases map to TRBD1. The CDR3 has 16 amino acids. With V trimmed by 3 bases and J by 6 bases, 13 bases remained unmatched. Germline loops: CDR1 SGDLS, CDR2 YYNGEE. CDR3 bases: TGTGCCAGCAGCGAGGGAGGAGGGACAGGGAGTTCCGAGCAGTACTTC. This codes for CASSEGGGTGSSEQYF.

The chain links TRBV19 to TRBJ1-1; D gene unclear. The germline V gene has CDR1 LNHDA and CDR2 SQIVND (reference sequence). The CDR3 has 15 amino acids. V lost 6 bases and J lost 3, with 17 bases in between. As DNA, the CDR3 is TGTGCCAGTAGCACCATTGAGGGATTATACACTGAAGCTTTCTTT. This codes for CASSTIEGLYTEAFF.

This clone has a handful of counts. The V gene is TRBV7-2, the J gene TRBJ2-7; D uncertain. The length of the CDR3 is 11 residues. Looked up from germline, CDR1 is SGHTA and CDR2 is FQGNSA. V shed 3 bases and J shed 6 bases, with 6 bases lying between them. The CDR3 loop is CASSFGLEQYF. In DNA, the CDR3 is TGTGCCAGCAGCTTTGGGCTCGAGCAGTACTTC.

The chain recombines TRBV11-2 with TRBJ2-7; D unresolved. CDR1 and CDR2 (germline): SGHAT, FQNNGV. This CDR3 is 12 amino acids long. The V end was cut by 2 bases, the J end by 2 bases, with 4 bases between. CDR3 loop: CASSLSTYEQYF. CDR3 coding DNA: TGTGCCAGCAGCTTATCTACCTACGAGCAGTACTTC. Complete variable domain (other parts from reference TRBV11-2 and TRBJ2-7): EAGVAQSPRYKIIEKRQSVAFWCNPISGHATLYWYQQILGQGPKLLIQFQNNGVVDDSQLPKDRFSAERLKGVDSTLKIQPAKLEDSAVYLCASSLSTYEQYFGPGTRLTVT.

The CDR3 nucleotides are TGTGCCAGCAGCCGAATCATAGGACCTCCTAGCACAGATACGCAGTATTTT. Translated, it gives CASSRIIGPPSTDTQYF. V usage is TRBV9 and J usage is TRBJ2-3; D is uncertain. This CDR3 is 17 amino acids long. Germline values: CDR1 SGDLS, CDR2 YYNGEE. Trimming removed 4 bases from V and 0 bases from J, with 18 bases in between.

J is TRBJ1-2 and V is TRBV15; no definite D call. Trimming left V 3 bases short and J 3 bases short, with 17 bases between. CDR3 size: 16 residues. Germline V gives CDR1 LNHNV, CDR2 YYDKDF (reference sequence). CDR3 nucleotides: TGTGCCACCAGCAGGACCTCAGAACCAGGTGACTATGGCTACACCTTC. It codes for CATSRTSEPGDYGYTF. Together with reference TRBV15 and TRBJ1-2, the CDR3 gives the full variable domain: DAMVIQNPRYQVTQFGKPVTLSCSQTLNHNVMYWYQQKSSQAPKLLFHYYDKDFNNEADTPDNFQSRRPNTSFCFLDIRSPGLGDTAMYLCATSRTSEPGDYGYTFGSGTRLTVV.

The chain employs TRBV10-1 and TRBJ2-1, with TRBD2 matching 7 bases. The V gene's germline CDR1 is WNHNN and CDR2 SYGVQD (reference sequence). The CDR3 length is 17 residues. V shed 0 bases and J 2 bases; nucleotides not matched to a gene: 7. The CDR3 DNA is TGCGCCAGCAGTGAGTCAGGGCTAGCGGAACCCTACAATGAGCAGTTCTTC. This sequence encodes CASSESGLAEPYNEQFF.

The chain has TRBV7-7 and TRBJ2-1, with TRBD1 identical over 7 bases. CDR1 and CDR2 from the germline V gene are SSHAT and FNYEAQ (reference sequence). The length of the CDR3 is 15 residues. With 4 bases clipped from V and 0 bases from J, the junction kept 3 bases outside the gene matches. CDR3 in amino acids: CASSSGQSSYNEQFF. The CDR3 DNA is TGTGCCAGCAGCTCGGGACAGAGCTCCTACAATGAGCAGTTCTTC.

This chain connects TRBV6-6 to TRBJ1-2; the D gene is possibly TRBD1 (5 bases). Trimming stripped 7 bases from V and 0 bases from J, with 12 bases between. The CDR3 runs to 14 residues. The germline V gene has CDR1 MNHNY and CDR2 SVGAGI (reference sequence). CDR3 sequence: CASTRQWANYGYTF. CDR3 DNA sequence: TGTGCCAGCACCAGACAGTGGGCTAACTATGGCTACACCTTC.

V gene TRBV27 combines with J gene TRBJ2-7; D possibly uses TRBD1 or TRBD2 (5 bases each). Germline V gene data show CDR1 as MNHEY and CDR2 as SMNVEV (reference sequence). The CDR3 covers 16 residues. V lost 3 bases and J lost 3, with 18 bases in between. CDR3 region: CASSFILGDGYYEQYF. CDR3 sequence (DNA): TGTGCCAGCAGTTTCATTCTGGGGGACGGGTACTACGAGCAGTACTTC.

The chain combines TRBV9 with TRBJ2-2; the D is unclear. Trimming removed 0 bases from V and 5 bases from J, with 2 bases in between. The CDR3 sequence is 12 residues long. Germline lookup yields CDR1 SGDLS and CDR2 YYNGEE. The CDR3 reads CASSVATGELFF. CDR3 DNA sequence: TGTGCCAGCAGCGTAGCTACCGGGGAGCTGTTTTTT.

This clone was observed a single time. The chain joins TRBV9 to TRBJ2-1; 12 bases line up with TRBD2. CDR3 size: 16 residues. V dropped 3 bases and J dropped 0; count of bases not matched to a gene: 1. Germline V gene sequence: CDR1 SGDLS, CDR2 YYNGEE. The CDR3 coding sequence is TGTGCCAGCAGCGGGACTAGCGGGGCCTCCTACAATGAGCAGTTCTTC. Amino acids: CASSGTSGASYNEQFF.

This chain connects TRBV7-2 to TRBJ2-3, with D perhaps TRBD2 (6 bases). Germline values: CDR1 SGHTA, CDR2 FQGNSA. The CDR3 is made up of 15 amino acids. V shed 5 bases and J shed 4 bases, with 16 bases lying between them. The CDR3 loop is CASSPAPGVADTQYF. DNA for the CDR3: TGTGCCAGCAGCCCCGCTCCGGGGGTCGCAGATACGCAGTATTTT.

This chain joins TRBV5-5 and TRBJ2-7, with D perhaps TRBD1 or TRBD2 (5 bases each). Trimming removed 3 bases at V and 3 bases at J, with 19 bases between. This CDR3 contains 16 residues. Germline V gives CDR1 SGHKS, CDR2 YYEKEE (reference sequence). The CDR3 is CASSYDSGTDRYEQYF. CDR3 sequence (DNA): TGTGCCAGCAGCTACGACTCCGGGACCGATCGCTACGAGCAGTACTTC.

The gene calls are TRBV12-5 and TRBJ2-7; D may correspond to TRBD1 or TRBD2 (5 bases each). V lost 7 bases and J lost 6, with 10 bases in between. The CDR3 extends over 11 amino acids. CDR1 is LGHNT, CDR2 FRNRAP, per germline. This CDR3 reads CASARGPEQYF. In DNA, the CDR3 is TGTGCTAGTGCCCGGGGACCCGAGCAGTACTTC.

CDR3 in amino acids: CASSFPLTSGSYNEQFF. The CDR3 region has the DNA TGTGCCAGCAGTTTCCCCCTCACTAGCGGGAGCTACAATGAGCAGTTCTTC. This chain links TRBV28 with TRBJ2-1; TRBD2 agrees at 11 bases. The CDR3 sequence is 17 residues long. Germline-derived CDR1 and CDR2 are MDHEN and SYDVKM. Trimming removed 3 bases from V and 3 bases from J; junction bases left unmatched: 7.

The chain recombines TRBV19 with TRBJ2-5, with TRBD1 matching 11 bases. There are 14 residues in the CDR3. Trimming cost V 4 bases and J 5 bases; bases outside gene matches: 3. Germline CDR1 reads LNHDA; CDR2 reads SQIVND (reference sequence). DNA for the CDR3: TGTGCCAGTAGTAGGACAGGGGGCTTGGAGACCCAGTACTTC. This encodes CASSRTGGLETQYF. The variable domain in full, with the rest retrieved from reference TRBV19 and TRBJ2-5, is DGGITQSPKYLFRKEGQNVTLSCEQNLNHDAMYWYRQDPGQGLRLIYYSQIVNDFQKGDIAEGYSVSREKKESFPLTVTSAQKNPTAFYLCASSRTGGLETQYFGPGTRLLVL.

V and J are TRBV5-1 and TRBJ2-3; D is unclear. The germline V gene has CDR1 SGHRS and CDR2 YFSETQ. This CDR3 has 16 amino acids. Trimming cost V 3 bases and J 0 bases, with 14 bases left between them. The CDR3 loop reads CASSSRISASTDTQYF. The CDR3 nucleotides read TGCGCCAGCAGCTCCAGAATATCCGCTAGCACAGATACGCAGTATTTT.

This clone turned up a few times. The chain combines TRBV5-5 with TRBJ1-3; D might be TRBD1 (6 bases). Germline V lookup: CDR1 SGHKS, CDR2 YYEKEE (reference sequence). The V gene lost 0 bases and the J gene lost 3 bases, with 16 bases spanning the gap. The CDR3 covers 17 residues. The CDR3 DNA is TGTGCCAGCAGCTTGGGCCCCCGGACAGCCAGTGGAAACACCATATATTTT. Translating gives CASSLGPRTASGNTIYF. Filled out from reference TRBV5-5 and TRBJ1-3, the complete variable domain reads DAGVTQSPTHLIKTRGQQVTLRCSPISGHKSVSWYQQVLGQGPQFIFQYYEKEERGRGNFPDRFSARQFPNYSSELNVNALLLGDSALYLCASSLGPRTASGNTIYFGEGSWLTVV.

The chain carries TRBV2 and TRBJ2-7; 12 bases agree with TRBD2. Germline V gene data show CDR1 as SNHLY and CDR2 as FYNNEI. The CDR3 is 19 amino acids. V lost 4 bases and J lost 2; bases outside the gene matches: 15. The CDR3 nucleotides are TGTGCCAGCAGTGCTAGACTAGCGGGAGAGCCCTTTGTGCCCTACGAGCAGTACTTC. Translation: CASSARLAGEPFVPYEQYF.

The chain carries TRBV2 and TRBJ1-2, with D unclear. The CDR3 is 10 amino acids. Deletions cut 5 bases from V and 7 bases from J, with 5 bases between. In germline, CDR1 is SNHLY, CDR2 FYNNEI. The CDR3 DNA follows: TGTGCCAGCAGTAGAGCTGGCTACACCTTC. This gives the protein CASSRAGYTF. Using reference TRBV2 and TRBJ1-2 for the parts outside the CDR3, the full variable domain is EPEVTQTPSHQVTQMGQEVILRCVPISNHLYFYWYRQILGQKVEFLVSFYNNEISEKSEIFDDQFSVERPDGSNFTLKIRSTKLEDSAMYFCASSRAGYTFGSGTRLTVV.

The gene calls are TRBV5-1 and TRBJ2-1, with 7 bases that match TRBD1. Losses at the gene ends were 1 base for V and 14 bases for J; bases not matched to a gene: 6. CDR3 length: 12 amino acids. Germline CDR1 reads SGHRS; CDR2 reads YFSETQ. CDR3 coding DNA: TGCGCCAGCAGCTTGTCGGGACAGTTTAAGTTCTTC. Translation gives CASSLSGQFKFF.

The V and J genes are TRBV7-9 and TRBJ2-7; D possibly corresponds to TRBD1 (6 bases). Germline V gives CDR1 SEHNR, CDR2 FQNEAQ (reference sequence). The V end lost 3 bases, the J end lost 3 bases, and 9 bases lay between the germline ends. This CDR3 is built from 13 residues. CDR3 region: CASSFGTLYEQYF. The CDR3 DNA reads TGTGCCAGCAGCTTCGGGACACTCTACGAGCAGTACTTC.

The gene calls are TRBV9 and TRBJ1-3, with D possibly being TRBD1 (5 bases). There are 15 residues in the CDR3. Trimming shortened V by 3 bases and J by 4 bases, and 14 bases separated the two germline ends. The germline CDR1 and CDR2 sequences are SGDLS and YYNGEE. CDR3 coding DNA: TGTGCCAGCAGCGGTGGCAGGGAGGGCGGAAACACCATATATTTT. Its protein is CASSGGREGGNTIYF.

This chain connects TRBV5-8 to TRBJ1-5; possibly TRBD1 for D (6 bases). The CDR3 is 14 amino acids. Deletions cut 3 bases from V and 2 bases from J, with 9 bases between. Germline lookup yields CDR1 SGHTS and CDR2 YDEGEE. The CDR3 DNA reads as TGTGCCAGCAGCTGGGGGCAGGGCAATCAGCCCCAGCATTTT. It translates to CASSWGQGNQPQHF. The whole variable domain, filled in from reference TRBV5-8 and TRBJ1-5, reads EAGVTQSPTHLIKTRGQQATLRCSPISGHTSVYWYQQALGLGLQFLLWYDEGEERNRGNFPPRFSGRQFPNYSSELNVNALELEDSALYLCASSWGQGNQPQHFGDGTRLSIL.